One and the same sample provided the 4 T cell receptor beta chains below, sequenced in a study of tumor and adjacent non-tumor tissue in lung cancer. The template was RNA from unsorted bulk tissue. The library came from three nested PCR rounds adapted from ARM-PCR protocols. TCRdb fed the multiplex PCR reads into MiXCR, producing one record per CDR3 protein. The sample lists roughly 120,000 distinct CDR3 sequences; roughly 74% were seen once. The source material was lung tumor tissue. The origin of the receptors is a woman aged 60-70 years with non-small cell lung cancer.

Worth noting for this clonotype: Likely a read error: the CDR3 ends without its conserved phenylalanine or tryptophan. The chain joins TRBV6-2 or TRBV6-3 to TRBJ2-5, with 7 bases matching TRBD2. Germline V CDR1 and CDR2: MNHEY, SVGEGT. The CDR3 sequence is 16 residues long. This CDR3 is CAGSTPRSGDHETQYL. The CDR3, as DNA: TGTGCCGGCAGTACCCCCCGAAGCGGGGACCATGAGACCCAGTACTTA.

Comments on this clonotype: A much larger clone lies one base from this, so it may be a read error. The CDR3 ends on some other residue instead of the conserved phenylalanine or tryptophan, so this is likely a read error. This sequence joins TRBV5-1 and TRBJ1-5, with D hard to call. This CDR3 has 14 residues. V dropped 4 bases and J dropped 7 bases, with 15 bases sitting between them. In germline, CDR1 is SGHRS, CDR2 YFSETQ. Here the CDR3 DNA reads TGCGCCAGCAGCCCCGACCCCTCGGGGCAGCCCCAGCATTCT. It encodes CASSPDPSGQPQHS.

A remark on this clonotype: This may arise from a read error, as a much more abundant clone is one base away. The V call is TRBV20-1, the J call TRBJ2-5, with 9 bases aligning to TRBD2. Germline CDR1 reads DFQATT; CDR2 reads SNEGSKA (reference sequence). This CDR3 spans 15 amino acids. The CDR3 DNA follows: TGCAGTGCTAGAGATTCAACTAGCGGGCAAGAGACCCACTACTTC. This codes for CSARDSTSGQETHYF.

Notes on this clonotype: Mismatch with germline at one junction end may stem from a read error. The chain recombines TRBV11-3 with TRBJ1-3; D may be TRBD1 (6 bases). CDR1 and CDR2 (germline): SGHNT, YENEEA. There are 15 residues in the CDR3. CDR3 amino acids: CASRTDRMAGSTIYF. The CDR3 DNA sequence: TGTGCCAGTAGGACCGACAGGATGGCTGGAAGCACCATATATTTT.